This entry lists 3 T cell receptor beta chains sequenced from one sample in a study of blood T cell repertoires in COVID-19. Measured with immunoSEQ multiplex PCR; TCRdb has only the in-frame clones, and not every one. The sample carries hundreds of thousands of clones, nearly 90% recorded once. Sequenced: peripheral blood. The receptors here all came from a woman in her thirties or forties with COVID-19, enrolled during active disease.

V and J are TRBV6-5 and TRBJ2-7; 11 bases map to TRBD1. After removal of 6 bases from V and 4 bases from J, the junction contained 5 bases not matched to a gene. This CDR3 has 14 residues. The germline CDR1 and CDR2 sequences are MNHEY and SVGAGI. CDR3 in amino acids: CASRTGQGVYEQYF. The CDR3 DNA reads TGTGCCAGCAGAACGGGACAGGGGGTTTACGAGCAGTACTTC.

The V and J genes are TRBV9 and TRBJ1-4; 10 bases map to TRBD1. The CDR3 is 15 amino acids. J lost 8 bases, V lost 0 bases, and 4 bases had no gene match. Germline CDR1 and CDR2: SGDLS and YYNGEE. CDR3 in amino acids: CASSVEGGQGEKLFF. CDR3 DNA sequence: TGTGCCAGCAGCGTAGAGGGGGGACAGGGGGAAAAACTGTTTTTT.

The chain joins TRBV6-2 or TRBV6-3 to TRBJ2-1; 13 bases agree with TRBD2. CDR3 length equals 14 residues. Trimming at V came to 5 bases and at J to 7 bases, leaving 2 bases not matched to a gene. Germline V lookup: CDR1 MNHEY, CDR2 SVGEGT. The CDR3 region is CASSRTSGSNEQFF. CDR3 in DNA: TGTGCCAGCAGTCGGACTAGCGGGAGTAATGAGCAGTTCTTC.